This passage covers 25 T cell receptor beta chains from one sample sequenced in a study of OX40 agonist ivuxolimab in advanced cancers. Measured with immunoSEQ multiplex PCR; TCRdb has only the in-frame clones, and not every one. This table has 13,000 to 15,000 clones, roughly 92% appearing once. The specimen was CD4+ or CD8+ T cells sorted from blood, collected in a trial of the OX40 agonist ivuxolimab. These receptor sequences come from an adult with an advanced solid tumor such as melanoma, head and neck, liver or kidney cancer.

By its share, this clone is large. In the same sample, other DNA sequences code for this CDR3. The J gene is TRBJ2-1, the V gene TRBV9; D might be TRBD1 (6 bases). The germline V gene has CDR1 SGDLS and CDR2 YYNGEE. V was clipped by 3 bases and J by 0 bases, with 10 bases between them. This CDR3 region has 15 residues. CDR3 protein: CASSAQGNSYNEQFF. The CDR3 DNA is TGTGCCAGCAGCGCACAGGGTAACTCCTACAATGAGCAGTTCTTC.

The J gene is TRBJ2-7, the V gene TRBV7-6; D uncertain. The V gene's germline CDR1 is SGHVS and CDR2 FNYEAQ. V lost 4 bases and J 1 base, leaving 8 bases between the germline ends. The length of the CDR3 is 13 residues. CDR3 protein: CASSSGPSYEQYF. The CDR3 DNA sequence: TGTGCCAGCAGCTCTGGGCCTTCCTACGAGCAGTACTTC.

The gene calls are TRBV13 and TRBJ2-3; 9 bases agree with TRBD1. The CDR3 length is 16 residues. CDR1 and CDR2 (germline): PRHDT, FYEKMQ (reference sequence). J lost 3 bases, V lost 5 bases, and 9 bases had no gene match. The CDR3 DNA sequence: TGTGCCAGCAGCCCCTCCCCGGGACAGGGAACAGATACGCAGTATTTT. Translating gives CASSPSPGQGTDTQYF.

The chain has TRBV19 and TRBJ2-7; TRBD1 aligns across 7 bases. The ends lost 5 bases at V and 2 bases at J; junction bases unmatched: 6. The germline gives CDR1 LNHDA, CDR2 SQIVND (reference sequence). This CDR3 comprises 14 residues. The DNA of the CDR3 is TGTGCCAGTAGTCTATGGGGACAGCCCTACGAGCAGTACTTC. Residues: CASSLWGQPYEQYF.

The J gene is TRBJ1-2, the V gene TRBV28; 10 positions agree with TRBD1. Germline V gene lookup returns CDR1 MDHEN and CDR2 SYDVKM. This CDR3 has 13 residues. Trimming removed 9 bases from V and 2 bases from J; junction bases left unmatched: 3. CDR3 in amino acids: CASWTGGNYGYTF. The CDR3 DNA follows: TGTGCCAGTTGGACAGGGGGAAACTATGGCTACACCTTC.

DNA of the CDR3: TGTGCCAGCCCGTCCGGGAGTGAAGCTTTCTTT. It codes for CASPSGSEAFF. The rearrangement links TRBV19 to TRBJ1-1; D uncertain. Germline V gene sequence: CDR1 LNHDA, CDR2 SQIVND (reference sequence). V shed 9 bases and J shed 7 bases, with 12 bases lying between them. This CDR3 is 11 amino acids long.

The chain employs TRBV6-1 and TRBJ1-1; 8 bases are a match to TRBD1. J gave up 4 bases and V 5 bases, and 6 bases lay outside the gene matches. The CDR3 is 14 residues long. CDR1 and CDR2 from the germline V gene are MNHNS and SASEGT. The CDR3 coding sequence is TGTGCCAGCAGTCACACAGGGGGAGGCACTGAAGCTTTCTTT. Translating it yields CASSHTGGGTEAFF.

The gene calls are TRBV19 and TRBJ2-3; D may be TRBD1 (6 bases). The germline V gene encodes CDR1 LNHDA and CDR2 SQIVND (reference sequence). The CDR3 spans 14 residues. Trimming pared 5 bases from V and 5 bases from J, leaving 14 bases between. This chain's CDR3 is CASSPGVAGDTQYF. CDR3 DNA: TGTGCCAGTAGTCCAGGGGTCGCGGGAGATACGCAGTATTTT.

The CDR3 DNA follows: TGTGCCAGCAGCCTTACTGGGTCCTCCTACGAGCAGTACTTC. It translates to CASSLTGSSYEQYF. This chain connects TRBV5-4 to TRBJ2-7; no reliable D call. The germline V gene encodes CDR1 SGHNT and CDR2 YYREEE (reference sequence). Trimming pared 4 bases from V and 0 bases from J, leaving 11 bases between. CDR3 length: 14 residues.

The chain uses TRBV7-3 and TRBJ2-1; TRBD2 might be the D (5 bases). The V end was cut by 6 bases, the J end by 9 bases, with 15 bases between. Looked up from germline, CDR1 is SGHTA and CDR2 is FQGTGA. This CDR3 has 13 amino acids. The CDR3 protein is CASSVTSASEQFF. In DNA, the CDR3 is TGTGCCAGCAGTGTTACTAGTGCCAGTGAGCAGTTCTTC. Drawing the rest from reference TRBV7-3 and TRBJ2-1, the complete variable domain is GAGVSQTPSNKVTEKGKYVELRCDPISGHTALYWYRQSLGQGPEFLIYFQGTGAADDSGLPNDRFFAVRPEGSVSTLKIQRTERGDSAVYLCASSVTSASEQFFGPGTRLTVL.

The chain joins TRBV28 to TRBJ2-5; D gene unclear. Per germline, CDR1 MDHEN and CDR2 SYDVKM. V shed 2 bases and J shed 5 bases, with 9 bases lying between them. This CDR3 is built from 13 residues. CDR3 coding DNA: TGTGCCAGCAGTTTAGTTAAGATGGAGACCCAGTACTTC. Its protein product is CASSLVKMETQYF.

V gene TRBV9 combines with J gene TRBJ2-1, with 7 bases matching TRBD2. CDR1 and CDR2 from the germline V gene are SGDLS and YYNGEE. This CDR3 contains 16 residues. Losses at the gene ends were 4 bases for V and 0 bases for J; bases not matched to a gene: 7. The DNA for the CDR3 is TGTGCCAGCAGCCCCCAGGGCGGGAGCTCCTACAATGAGCAGTTCTTC. It specifies CASSPQGGSSYNEQFF.

CDR3 DNA sequence: TGTGCCAGCAGCGGGGGACAGCATAGCAATCAGCCCCAGCATTTT. The encoded protein is CASSGGQHSNQPQHF. The chain recombines TRBV5-6 with TRBJ1-5; 7 nucleotides align to TRBD1. In germline, CDR1 is SGHDT, CDR2 YYEEEE. The CDR3 loop spans 15 amino acids. J gave up 0 bases and V 4 bases, and 4 bases lay outside the gene matches. The full variable domain, with the rest looked up from reference TRBV5-6 and TRBJ1-5, is DAGVTQSPTHLIKTRGQQVTLRCSPKSGHDTVSWYQQALGQGPQFIFQYYEEEERQRGNFPDRFSGHQFPNYSSELNVNALLLGDSALYLCASSGGQHSNQPQHFGDGTRLSIL.

The rearrangement joins TRBV4-3 to TRBJ1-1; D uncertain. Trimming pared 2 bases from V and 0 bases from J, leaving 4 bases between. The length of the CDR3 is 13 residues. From germline, CDR1 is LGHNA and CDR2 YSLEER. CDR3 loop: CASSQTLNTEAFF. The DNA for the CDR3 is TGCGCCAGCAGCCAAACATTGAACACTGAAGCTTTCTTT.

This clone was observed a single time. Other DNA sequences of this sample code for an identical CDR3. The genes are TRBV6-5 and TRBJ2-3; D gene unclear. V lost 2 bases to trimming and J lost 6 bases, with 3 bases between them. CDR1 and CDR2 (germline): MNHEY, SVGAGI. The length of the CDR3 is 11 residues. CDR3 in amino acids: CASSYVDTQYF. The DNA of the CDR3 is TGTGCCAGCAGTTACGTCGATACGCAGTATTTT.

The rearrangement joins TRBV20-1 to TRBJ1-2; D gene ambiguous. Between the trimmed V and J ends, which lost 0 bases and 8 bases, there was a span of 4 bases. CDR1 and CDR2 from the germline V gene are DFQATT and SNEGSKA (reference sequence). The CDR3 loop spans 10 amino acids. In DNA, the CDR3 is TGCAGTGCTAGAGATTGGGGCTACACCTTC. Its protein product is CSARDWGYTF.

This chain joins TRBV5-1 and TRBJ2-1; 9 bases align to TRBD1. The V segment lost 4 bases and the J segment 2 bases; nucleotides outside the gene matches: 4. CDR1 is SGHRS, CDR2 YFSETQ, per germline. CDR3 length: 15 amino acids. The CDR3 loop is CASSPRQGAYNEQFF. The CDR3 nucleotides are TGCGCCAGCAGCCCCCGACAGGGGGCCTACAATGAGCAGTTCTTC.

This clone was counted once. V usage is TRBV5-1 and J usage is TRBJ1-1, with D tentatively TRBD1 (6 bases). There are 13 residues in the CDR3. V shed 4 bases and J shed 3 bases, with 10 bases lying between them. CDR1 is SGHRS and CDR2 is YFSETQ in the germline V gene. The CDR3 region has the DNA TGCGCCAGCAGCCAGGGGTGGGACACTGAAGCTTTCTTT. Translating gives CASSQGWDTEAFF.

The J gene is TRBJ1-5, the V gene TRBV18; 7 nucleotides match TRBD1. Germline V lookup: CDR1 KGHSH, CDR2 LQKENI. The CDR3 is 14 residues long. After removal of 3 bases from V and 5 bases from J, the junction contained 4 bases not matched to a gene. The CDR3 nucleotides read TGTGCCAGCTCACCGACAGGGTATGATCAGCCCCAGCATTTT. Translated: CASSPTGYDQPQHF.

The chain couples TRBV30 to TRBJ1-1; TRBD1 agrees at 12 bases. The CDR3 runs to 15 residues. Germline CDR1 is GTSNPN and CDR2 is SVGIG (reference sequence). The trim removed 1 base at V and 13 bases at J, leaving 13 bases unmatched. CDR3 sequence: CAWSADVRDRGLDFF. The CDR3 nucleotides read TGTGCCTGGAGTGCAGACGTCCGGGACAGGGGGCTTGATTTCTTT.

This sequence joins TRBV4-1 and TRBJ2-5; D remains unclear. Trimming removed 3 bases at V and 4 bases at J, with 9 bases between. Per the germline V gene, CDR1 is MGHRA and CDR2 is YSYEKL. CDR3 size: 13 residues. CDR3 in DNA: TGCGCCAGCAGCCATCGAGGTGGAGAGACCCAGTACTTC. Translating it yields CASSHRGGETQYF.

The chain has TRBV11-2 and TRBJ2-7, with D tentatively TRBD1 (6 bases). The CDR3 has 13 residues. The V gene lost 5 bases and the J gene lost 6 bases, with 14 bases spanning the gap. CDR1 and CDR2 (germline): SGHAT, FQNNGV. In DNA, the CDR3 is TGTGCCAGCAGCCAGTTAGGGGGAGTCGAGCAGTACTTC. Encoded protein: CASSQLGGVEQYF.

The rearrangement links TRBV28 to TRBJ1-2; perhaps TRBD1 as D (5 bases). Trimming pared 4 bases from V and 8 bases from J, leaving 20 bases between. The CDR3 contains 15 residues. CDR1 and CDR2 from the germline V gene are MDHEN and SYDVKM. This CDR3 is CASSSRSRTGGGYTF. The CDR3 region has the DNA TGTGCCAGCAGTTCCAGATCTCGTACAGGCGGCGGCTACACCTTC.

This chain connects TRBV6-5 to TRBJ1-2; possible D gene TRBD1, 5 bases. Germline V CDR1 and CDR2: MNHEY, SVGAGI. CDR3 length: 14 residues. V was cut by 6 bases and J by 3 bases, with 14 bases left in between. CDR3 region: CASSRGVGDYGYTF. For the CDR3, the DNA is TGTGCCAGCAGCCGGGGGGTAGGGGACTATGGCTACACCTTC.

This chain uses TRBV29-1 with TRBJ1-2, with D uncertain. The CDR3 extends over 12 amino acids. Trimming took 7 bases from V and 4 from J, leaving 13 bases between them. The V gene's germline CDR1 is SQVTM and CDR2 ANQGSEA. Here the CDR3 DNA reads TGCAGCGCCGTTGACGGCCCCTATGGCTACACCTTC. Amino acid sequence: CSAVDGPYGYTF.